What follows are 26 T cell receptor beta chains derived from one specimen sequenced in a study of cytomegalovirus exposure and HLA in healthy donors. A multiplex PCR was run with 60 Vbeta primers and 13 Jbeta primers. Profiling relied on immunoSEQ multiplex PCR, and the TCRdb table lists in-frame clones only, not all of them. The sample carries hundreds of thousands of clones, nearly 80% recorded once. Material: PBMCs. These receptors came from a male donor in good health and CMV-seronegative.

The chain is built from TRBV7-9 and TRBJ1-5; D perhaps matches TRBD1 (5 bases). V lost 1 base and J 8 bases, leaving 15 bases between the germline ends. CDR1 and CDR2 from the germline V gene are SEHNR and FQNEAQ (reference sequence). This CDR3 comprises 15 residues. The CDR3 region is CASSLGQSLVEPQHF. The CDR3 DNA follows: TGTGCCAGCAGCTTAGGACAGTCCCTCGTAGAGCCCCAGCATTTT.

V and J are TRBV6-5 and TRBJ2-5; no firm D call. This CDR3 contains 13 residues. Germline V lookup: CDR1 MNHEY, CDR2 SVGAGI. Trimming cost V 6 bases and J 1 base, with 9 bases left between them. The CDR3 loop is CASSFKLQETQYF. The CDR3 DNA follows: TGTGCCAGCAGCTTCAAGCTCCAAGAGACCCAGTACTTC.

The chain uses TRBV7-6 and TRBJ2-5, with 8 bases aligning to TRBD1. The CDR3 consists of 13 residues. The V and J ends lost 5 bases and 5 bases, in that order; junction bases with no gene match: 4. The germline CDR1 and CDR2 sequences are SGHVS and FNYEAQ. Here the CDR3 reads CASSPTGVETQYF. In DNA form, the CDR3 reads TGTGCCAGCAGCCCGACAGGGGTGGAGACCCAGTACTTC.

This chain uses TRBV6-5 with TRBJ1-1; 9 bases are shared with TRBD1. The length of the CDR3 is 14 residues. The V segment lost 6 bases and the J segment 1 base; nucleotides outside the gene matches: 3. CDR1 is MNHEY, CDR2 SVGAGI, per germline. The CDR3 coding sequence is TGTGCCAGCAGAAGGACAGGGGAGAACACTGAAGCTTTCTTT. Residues: CASRRTGENTEAFF.

The chain joins TRBV13 to TRBJ2-7, with 9 nucleotides matching TRBD2. Germline-derived CDR1 and CDR2 are PRHDT and FYEKMQ (reference sequence). The CDR3 consists of 17 residues. J gave up 0 bases and V 5 bases, and 11 bases lay outside the gene matches. The CDR3 sequence is CASSPPTTSGSSYEQYF. The CDR3 DNA sequence: TGTGCCAGCAGCCCCCCCACGACTAGCGGAAGCTCCTACGAGCAGTACTTC.

The chain links TRBV6-6 to TRBJ2-4; D unresolved. V was trimmed by 6 bases and J by 0 bases, leaving 15 bases between them. This CDR3 spans 16 amino acids. Germline CDR1 and CDR2: MNHNY and SVGAGI (reference sequence). CDR3 DNA: TGTGCCAGCAGCTCCGACCTAGTCCTAGCCAAAAACATTCAGTACTTC. It encodes CASSSDLVLAKNIQYF.

The chain recombines TRBV27 with TRBJ2-2; TRBD2 matches 9 bases. The CDR3 sequence is 18 residues long. Germline assignment: CDR1 MNHEY and CDR2 SMNVEV (reference sequence). V was pared by 4 bases and J by 6 bases, with 15 bases of the junction left unmatched. CDR3: CASSSETPGLARAGELFF. In DNA, the CDR3 is TGTGCCAGCAGTTCCGAGACCCCGGGACTAGCCAGGGCCGGGGAGCTGTTTTTT.

The V call is TRBV6-1, the J call TRBJ2-4; possibly TRBD2 for D (6 bases). V was clipped by 8 bases and J by 13 bases, with 18 bases between them. This CDR3 spans 12 amino acids. CDR1 and CDR2 (germline): MNHNS, SASEGT. The CDR3 here is CASGRWGGQQYF. CDR3 sequence (DNA): TGTGCCAGCGGGAGGTGGGGCGGGCAACAGTACTTC.

This chain uses TRBV7-6 with TRBJ2-7; 11 bases match TRBD1. Germline V CDR1 and CDR2: SGHVS, FNYEAQ. V trimming: 3 bases; J trimming: 2 bases; junction bases outside the gene matches: 0. The CDR3 is 14 residues long. CDR3 in DNA: TGTGCCAGCAGCTTGGGACAGGGGGCCTACGAGCAGTACTTC. The encoded protein is CASSLGQGAYEQYF. Filled out from reference TRBV7-6 and TRBJ2-7, the complete variable domain reads GAGVSQSPRYKVTKRGQDVALRCDPISGHVSLYWYRQALGQGPEFLTYFNYEAQQDKSGLPNDRFSAERPEGSISTLTIQRTEQRDSAMYRCASSLGQGAYEQYFGPGTRLTVT.

This clone showed up just a few times. The genes are TRBV27 and TRBJ1-2, with 7 bases identical to TRBD1. The germline V gene encodes CDR1 MNHEY and CDR2 SMNVEV (reference sequence). CDR3 length: 14 residues. J gave up 8 bases and V 4 bases, and 10 bases lay outside the gene matches. This CDR3 is CASSSLPTGYGYTF. For the CDR3, the DNA is TGTGCCAGCAGTTCTTTGCCGACAGGGTACGGCTACACCTTC.

The chain recombines TRBV7-3 with TRBJ2-6; no reliable D call. The germline gives CDR1 SGHTA, CDR2 FQGTGA. V was pared by 4 bases and J by 1 base, with 8 bases between. The CDR3 extends over 15 amino acids. The CDR3 nucleotides read TGTGCCAGCAGCTATACATCGTCTGGGGCCAACGTCCTGACTTTC. This translates into CASSYTSSGANVLTF.

This clone has a single count. The V and J genes are TRBV6-5 and TRBJ1-1; perhaps TRBD1 as D (5 bases). The ends were cut back, 8 bases at V and 0 bases at J, with 13 bases in the middle. The V gene's germline CDR1 is MNHEY and CDR2 SVGAGI. This CDR3 is 14 amino acids long. This CDR3 reads CASARGLMNTEAFF. CDR3 nucleotides: TGTGCCAGCGCCCGGGGGTTAATGAACACTGAAGCTTTCTTT.

The CDR3: CASRDRDRPYEQYF. The CDR3 DNA reads TGTGCCAGCAGGGATAGGGACAGACCCTACGAGCAGTACTTC. The V and J genes are TRBV28 and TRBJ2-7; 7 bases agree with TRBD1. Germline assignment: CDR1 MDHEN and CDR2 SYDVKM. The trim removed 6 bases at V and 2 bases at J, leaving 7 bases unmatched. CDR3 size: 14 residues.

This chain joins TRBV9 and TRBJ2-2, with 8 bases matching TRBD2. Unmatched junction bases numbered 3, after V lost 3 bases and J lost 2 bases. In germline, CDR1 is SGDLS, CDR2 YYNGEE. The CDR3 is 15 amino acids. The CDR3 DNA follows: TGTGCCAGCAGCGCTGGGACTAGTAACACCGGGGAGCTGTTTTTT. This encodes CASSAGTSNTGELFF.

This clone came up a few times. The rearrangement uses TRBV6-5 and TRBJ1-1; no clear D gene. Trimming took off 6 bases at V and 6 bases at J, with 17 bases between the two ends. The CDR3 length is 14 residues. Germline V gives CDR1 MNHEY, CDR2 SVGAGI. In nucleotides, the CDR3 is TGTGCCAGCAGCAGGACGTCGGAGGTGTCTGAAGCTTTCTTT. Protein: CASSRTSEVSEAFF.

The V gene is TRBV7-8, the J gene TRBJ1-5; D ambiguous. Trimming shortened V by 0 bases and J by 7 bases, and 7 bases separated the two germline ends. CDR1 is SGHVS, CDR2 FQNEAQ, per germline. This CDR3 spans 13 amino acids. The CDR3 nucleotides are TGTGCCAGCAGCTTAGCGCGAGGACAGCCCCAGCATTTT. Its protein product is CASSLARGQPQHF.

The chain has TRBV7-3 and TRBJ2-1; TRBD2 aligns across 8 bases. The CDR3 sequence is 15 residues long. CDR1 is SGHTA and CDR2 is FQGTGA in the germline V gene. V lost 1 base and J lost 4; bases outside the gene matches: 3. This CDR3 reads CASSLISGNYNEQFF. The DNA of the CDR3 is TGTGCCAGCAGCTTAATTAGCGGGAATTACAATGAGCAGTTCTTC.

The chain carries TRBV5-5 and TRBJ2-7; TRBD2 matches 12 bases. Germline V gene data show CDR1 as SGHKS and CDR2 as YYEKEE (reference sequence). The J segment lost 4 bases and the V segment lost 4 bases, leaving 3 bases of the junction unmatched. The CDR3 spans 14 residues. The CDR3 bases are TGTGCCAGCAGCCTAGCGGGGGGGCCGTACGAGCAGTACTTC. Translation: CASSLAGGPYEQYF.

This chain links TRBV27 with TRBJ2-7; 10 positions match TRBD2. The CDR3 is 14 residues long. The trim removed 6 bases at V and 4 bases at J, leaving 6 bases unmatched. Germline assignment: CDR1 MNHEY and CDR2 SMNVEV (reference sequence). The CDR3 DNA reads as TGTGCCAGCAGCGAGGGACTAGCGTCGTACGAGCAGTACTTC. Its protein is CASSEGLASYEQYF.

The gene calls are TRBV27 and TRBJ2-7; 12 bases line up with TRBD2. The ends lost 6 bases at V and 2 bases at J; junction bases unmatched: 2. Germline V CDR1 and CDR2: MNHEY, SMNVEV (reference sequence). This CDR3 has 14 residues. The CDR3 loop is CASRTSGSTYEQYF. CDR3 nucleotide sequence: TGTGCCAGCAGGACTAGCGGGAGTACCTACGAGCAGTACTTC.

This chain links TRBV9 with TRBJ2-7; 9 bases align to TRBD1. Losses at the gene ends were 4 bases for V and 0 bases for J; bases not matched to a gene: 5. The CDR3 consists of 15 residues. Per germline, CDR1 SGDLS and CDR2 YYNGEE. The DNA for the CDR3 is TGTGCCAGCAGCCGGGACAGGGACTACTCCTACGAGCAGTACTTC. This encodes CASSRDRDYSYEQYF. The variable domain in full, with the rest retrieved from reference TRBV9 and TRBJ2-7, is DSGVTQTPKHLITATGQRVTLRCSPRSGDLSVYWYQQSLDQGLQFLIQYYNGEERAKGNILERFSAQQFPDLHSELNLSSLELGDSALYFCASSRDRDYSYEQYFGPGTRLTVT.

The chain couples TRBV7-2 to TRBJ2-1, with 7 bases fitting TRBD2. The length of the CDR3 is 16 residues. Losses at the gene ends were 3 bases for V and 7 bases for J; bases not matched to a gene: 12. Germline values: CDR1 SGHTA, CDR2 FQGNSA. The CDR3 DNA follows: TGTGCCAGCAGCTTTATGGCGGCGGGAGTTGTGAATGAGCAGTTCTTC. It is translated as CASSFMAAGVVNEQFF.

This chain links TRBV9 with TRBJ1-1, with a possible D match to TRBD1 (6 bases). Trimming took 5 bases from V and 2 from J, leaving 19 bases between them. This CDR3 has 16 amino acids. Per the germline V gene, CDR1 is SGDLS and CDR2 is YYNGEE. CDR3 protein: CASRDLRTVLNTEAFF. CDR3 sequence (DNA): TGTGCCAGCAGAGATCTCAGGACAGTTCTCAACACTGAAGCTTTCTTT. Full variable domain (rest looked up from reference TRBV9 and TRBJ1-1): DSGVTQTPKHLITATGQRVTLRCSPRSGDLSVYWYQQSLDQGLQFLIQYYNGEERAKGNILERFSAQQFPDLHSELNLSSLELGDSALYFCASRDLRTVLNTEAFFGQGTRLTVV.

This chain connects TRBV27 to TRBJ1-5; TRBD1 matches at 7 bases. Germline CDR1 reads MNHEY; CDR2 reads SMNVEV (reference sequence). V was clipped by 8 bases and J by 3 bases; unmatched bases: 7. The CDR3 spans 14 residues. CDR3 amino acids: CASSQGVNNQPQHF. The CDR3, as DNA: TGTGCCAGCTCCCAGGGGGTGAACAATCAGCCCCAGCATTTT.

This clone was counted between two and nine times. The J gene is TRBJ2-3, the V gene TRBV5-1; tentative D call: TRBD1 (5 bases). Germline V CDR1 and CDR2: SGHRS, YFSETQ. The CDR3 extends over 13 amino acids. Trimming removed 5 bases at V and 3 bases at J, with 10 bases between. Here the CDR3 reads CASRTEGTDTQYF. The CDR3 bases are TGCGCCAGCAGGACAGAAGGGACAGATACGCAGTATTTT.

This clone came up a few times. The rearrangement uses TRBV7-8 and TRBJ2-2; D unresolved. Germline loops: CDR1 SGHVS, CDR2 FQNEAQ. V was clipped by 0 bases and J by 0 bases, with 8 bases between them. The CDR3 is 16 amino acids. CDR3 amino acids: CASSLATGTNTGELFF. The CDR3 DNA follows: TGTGCCAGCAGCTTAGCGACGGGTACGAACACCGGGGAGCTGTTTTTT.